The present TCR beta chain was sequenced within a study of blood T cell repertoires in COVID-19. In the authors' methods: How many nucleated cells were present was estimated from reference gene primer amplification. Measured with immunoSEQ multiplex PCR; TCRdb has only the in-frame clones, and not every one. D and trimming were read from the DNA, whereas the V and J calls and clone size are those reported in that table. This sample has about 410,000 clones, with just under 90% found just once. Those enrolled, adults aged 18 to 89 years, came from 24 US areas. Donors were grouped by their self-reported clinical history. Recovered status applied to Cohort 3 donors who had two consecutive negative PCRs. It also applied to those with clearance or with symptom resolution. Germline values: CDR1 SGHNT, CDR2 YYREEE (reference sequence). The length of the CDR3 is 16 residues. Trimming took 2 bases from V and 0 from J; bases not matched to a gene: 3.

The sample taken for sequencing was PBMCs or T cells enriched from blood (not recorded which). The rearrangement links TRBV5-4 to TRBJ1-5; 9 nucleotides match TRBD1. The receptor was derived from a woman in her twenties or thirties who had recovered from COVID-19. CDR3 in amino acids: CASSFRGQGSNQPQHF. The CDR3 nucleotides are TGTGCCAGCAGCTTTAGGGGACAGGGTAGCAATCAGCCCCAGCATTTT.